This TCR beta chain was found in a study of T-cell memory formation after mild COVID-19 (dated by TCRdb to the early 2020s). For the wider study: TCR sequence clusters from the two donors were largely donor specific. Two young, previously healthy adult volunteers made up the cohort, one male and one female. T-cell clones expanding and contracting after mild COVID-19 in a couple of donors were tracked by longitudinal TCRalpha and TCRbeta repertoire sequencing.

Ficoll-Paque density gradient centrifugation was the method used to isolate PBMCs. The instrument given in TCRdb is Illumina NovaSeq 6000. TCRalpha and TCRbeta cDNA libraries were constructed by 5'RACE with constant-segment primers, with sample barcodes and unique molecular identifiers being introduced. RNA was extracted from every sample with Trizol reagent. Libraries were amplified in two PCR steps, with a second sample barcode and Illumina TruSeq adapters added in the second step. The libraries were sequenced on an Illumina NovaSeq using 2 x 150 bp paired-end reads. As for the original processing: The reads were demultiplexed and collapsed into UMI-guided consensus sequences using migec v1.2.7. With mixcr v2.1.11, UMI consensuses were aligned to TRA and TRB V and J templates and assembled into clonotypes. A clonotype was counted as expanded or contracted only when both edgeR and NoisET called the clonotype significant, with the noise models trained on biological replicates. edgeR calls used a false discovery rate-adjusted p below 0.01 and a log2 fold-change threshold of 1. As an exploratory analysis of dynamics, PCA with hierarchical clustering was applied to max-normalized trajectories of the 1000 most abundant clonotypes. Each responding clone was given a CD4 or CD8 phenotype based on the CD4+ and CD8+ repertoires, which had been sequenced separately. Starting from the raw public reads, TCRdb applied fastp trimming at Q25, assembled clones with MiXCR and retained in-frame beta chains. CDR3 protein duplicates are merged, each entry listing the most common genes and DNA. In this record, the V and J calls reflect TCRdb's handling and not the investigators' own analysis. The sample table lists more than 100,000 distinct CDR3 sequences, about 5.9% of them with a count of one. In total, the top ten clones hold roughly 2% of the sample.

The table lists this clonotype with a few counts. This clone's antigen is unknown. The input lacks base qualities; no much larger clone sits a single base away. The CDR3 starts with the cysteine, ends with the phenylalanine, and has 13 residues. The sequence is cut down to CDR3 DNA, 39 bases in frame from base 1. CDR1 and CDR2, per the germline V gene, are SGHNT and YENEEA. V is shortened by 2 bases, J by 7 bases, and the region joining them spans 12 bases. What the authors observed across the whole study: SARS-CoV-2 specificity of the second-wave clones peaking on day 37 was not confirmed. The detection of some responding clones in pre-infection memory suggests that pre-existing cross-reactive memory T cells joined the SARS-CoV-2 response. From day 15 to 85, contracting clones showed balanced CD4/CD8 phenotypes, whereas a second wave of clones that expanded from day 15 to 37 leaned towards CD4+. Contracting CD4+ clones turned up mainly in the CM and EM memory subsets, whereas EMRA was where CD8+ clones were enriched. Only a couple of mild cases were covered by the study, and larger cohorts that include severe cases with pre-infection samples were considered necessary.

The TCR originated in an adult woman who had mild COVID-19 (a few samples of this study predate the infection). The sample titles of this study are shuffled in the database, so cell type and time point are left out; the donor was told from shared clones. The sample was PBMCs or a T cell subset sorted from them (not recorded which). The rearranged chain carries TRBV11-3 and TRBJ2-7; 6 matching bases give a weak D call of TRBD1. The CDR3: CASSLLGQREQYF. The DNA reads TGTGCCAGCAGCTTATTGGGACAAAGGGAGCAGTACTTC. Extended through the reference TRBV11-3 and TRBJ2-7 proteins, this CDR3 yields the full variable domain: EAGVVQSPRYKIIEKKQPVAFWCNPISGHNTLYWYLQNLGQGPELLIRYENEEAVDDSQLPKDRFSAERLKGVDSTLKIQPAELGDSAVYLCASSLLGQREQYFGPGTRLTVT.